These T cell receptor beta chains were read from a single sample in a study of blood T cell repertoires in COVID-19. Here immunoSEQ multiplex PCR was the method, and the copy in TCRdb shows in-frame clones only, minus some. The data show tens of thousands of clones, with 87% seen just once and approximately 3.6% held by the top ten. The material sequenced was peripheral blood. Receptors originate from a middle-aged man with COVID-19, enrolled during active disease. The CDR3 runs from the conserved cysteine through the conserved F or W. A D gene is named only where the DNA matches it firmly. The size of a clone is reported for some rows only, either as once, few or many, or as a class for expanded clones.

d_call clone_size j_call v_call cdr3_nt cdr3_aa
TRBD1 - TRBJ1-4 TRBV7-9 TGTGCCAGCAGCGGACAGGGCACAAGTGAAAAACTGTTTTTT CASSGQGTSEKLFF
TRBD1 - TRBJ2-5 TRBV24-1 TGTGCCACCAGTGACTCAGGGGGCTGGGAGACCCAGTACTTC CATSDSGGWETQYF
- - TRBJ2-2 TRBV28 TGTGCCAGCAGTTCAGGGGTAATGGGCACCGGGGAGCTGTTTTTT CASSSGVMGTGELFF
- - TRBJ2-5 TRBV29-1 TGCAGCGCCTTAATTTTAGGAGGGGAGACCCAGTACTTC CSALILGGETQYF
- - TRBJ1-1 TRBV12-3/TRBV12-4 TGTGCCAGCAGTTTCCGGGAAAACACTGAAGCTTTCTTT CASSFRENTEAFF
TRBD1 - TRBJ2-3 TRBV5-1 TGCGCCAGCAGAAAGGGACAGATAGTAGCGAGTGGTCATGCAGATACGCAGTATTTT CASRKGQIVASGHADTQYF
- - TRBJ2-2 TRBV5-5 TGTGCCAGCAGCCTTTGGGGGGATACCGGGGAGCTGTTTTTT CASSLWGDTGELFF
TRBD1 - TRBJ1-2 TRBV18 TGTGCCAGCTCACCAAGTGGTCACAGGGGAGACTATGGCTACACCTTC CASSPSGHRGDYGYTF
TRBD1 - TRBJ1-2 TRBV19 TGTGCCAGTAGTATACTGGGGACAGGGCCTCTAAACTATGGCTACACCTTC CASSILGTGPLNYGYTF
- - TRBJ1-2 TRBV18 TGTGCCAGCTCACCAAGAGGACAGAGCTATGGCTACACCTTC CASSPRGQSYGYTF
TRBD1 - TRBJ2-7 TRBV5-5 TGTGCCAGCAGCTTGGTTCAGGGGGCTAGGTACGAGCAGTACTTC CASSLVQGARYEQYF
TRBD1 - TRBJ2-3 TRBV4-1 TGCGCCAGCAGCCAGAGGGACAGGGGCAGTGAAGATACGCAGTATTTT CASSQRDRGSEDTQYF
- - TRBJ1-2 TRBV28 TGTGCCAGCAGAGGCAGGGTTCGTGGCTACACCTTC CASRGRVRGYTF
- - TRBJ1-4 TRBV6-1 TGTGCCAGCAGTGAGGGGGGGCAGGGGAGTGAAAAACTGTTTTTT CASSEGGQGSEKLFF
- - TRBJ1-3 TRBV4-1 TGCGCCAGCAGCCAAGCTATGAGAGGGTCCAGCCCCTCTGGAAACACCATATATTTT CASSQAMRGSSPSGNTIYF
- - TRBJ2-5 TRBV4-1 TGCGCCAGCAGCCAAGCGGAGGGGGAGACCCAGTACTTC CASSQAEGETQYF
- - TRBJ2-1 TRBV5-5 TGTGCCAGCAGCTTGGTAGTGACAGCTTACAATGAGCAGTTCTTC CASSLVVTAYNEQFF
- - TRBJ2-3 TRBV21-1 TGTGCCAGCAGCAAAGTACTCTGGGGGGACCACCCGGATACGCAGTATTTT CASSKVLWGDHPDTQYF
TRBD2 - TRBJ2-1 TRBV9 TGTGCCAGCAGCGTCGAGACTAGCGCCGATGAGCAGTTCTTC CASSVETSADEQFF
TRBD1 few TRBJ1-5 TRBV18 TGTGCCAGCTCACCAGCCAAAGGGGGCCCAAATCAGCCCCAGCATTTT CASSPAKGGPNQPQHF
TRBD2 - TRBJ2-3 TRBV27 TGTGCCAGCAGTTTAAGACTAGCGGGCCGGGATACGCAGTATTTT CASSLRLAGRDTQYF
- once TRBJ2-3 TRBV5-1 TGCGCCAGCAGCTCTTTACAGGGCTCGACAGATACGCAGTATTTT CASSSLQGSTDTQYF
TRBD1 - TRBJ1-2 TRBV27 TGTGCCAGCAGTGGCCGGACAGGATCTTACTATGGCTACACCTTC CASSGRTGSYYGYTF
- - TRBJ2-2 TRBV24-1 TGTGCCACCAGTGATAGCCAGGCGAACACCGGGGAGCTGTTTTTT CATSDSQANTGELFF
TRBD2 - TRBJ2-7 TRBV11-3 TGTGCCAGCAGCTTAGTCGGCGGGGGGGCCCGGGGCGAGCAGTACTTC CASSLVGGGARGEQYF
- - TRBJ1-1 TRBV27 TGTGCCAGCAGTTTTGGAACAGGGAATGCTTTCTTT CASSFGTGNAFF
- - TRBJ1-2 TRBV12-3/TRBV12-4 TGTGCCAGCAGTTTTGGAGCTAACTATGGCTACACCTTC CASSFGANYGYTF
TRBD2 - TRBJ2-1 TRBV27 TGTGCCAGCAACCTGGGCGGGAGCCCCAGGTACAATGAGCAGTTCTTC CASNLGGSPRYNEQFF